This T cell receptor (beta chain) was sequenced during a study of cytomegalovirus exposure and HLA in healthy donors. Points from the study as a whole: In a later analysis, at a false discovery rate of 0.05, about 17,000 TCR beta sequences matched HLA alleles.

Trimming left V 2 bases short and J 7 bases short, with 9 bases between. The CDR3 is made up of 14 amino acids. From germline, CDR1 is KGHSH and CDR2 LQKENI. The donors, nominally healthy at sampling, likely had unrecorded immune exposures. The study ran its PCR with 60 Vbeta and 13 Jbeta primers. The method was immunoSEQ multiplex PCR; TCRdb's version includes in-frame clones alone and lacks a portion of them. The sample holds some 150,000 clones, approximately 10% seen once. The sample holds a few counts of this clone. Antigen: not known. The clonotype was recovered from a woman aged 40 to 50 in good health and CMV-seropositive. Source material: PBMCs. This rearrangement joins TRBV18 to TRBJ1-6, with D unclear. This CDR3 is CASSPDWLNSPLHF. For the CDR3, the DNA is TGTGCCAGCTCACCAGACTGGTTAAATTCACCCCTCCACTTT.